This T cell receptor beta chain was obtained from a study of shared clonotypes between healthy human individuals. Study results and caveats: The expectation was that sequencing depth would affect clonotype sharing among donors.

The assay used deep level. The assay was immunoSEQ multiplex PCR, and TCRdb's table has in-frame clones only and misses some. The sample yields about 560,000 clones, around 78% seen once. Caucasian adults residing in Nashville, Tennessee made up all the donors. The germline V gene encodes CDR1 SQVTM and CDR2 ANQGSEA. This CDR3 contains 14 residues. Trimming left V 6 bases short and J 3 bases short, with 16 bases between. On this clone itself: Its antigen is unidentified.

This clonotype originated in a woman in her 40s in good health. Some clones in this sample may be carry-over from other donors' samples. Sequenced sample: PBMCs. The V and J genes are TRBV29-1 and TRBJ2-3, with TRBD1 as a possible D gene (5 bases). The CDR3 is CSVVIGAATDTQYF. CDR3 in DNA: TGCAGCGTCGTGATAGGGGCGGCGACAGATACGCAGTATTTT.